This entry lists 3 T cell receptor beta chains sequenced from one sample in a study of CD8 T cells in Susac syndrome. RNA was extracted with the RNeasy kit, and a quantity of about 0.45 to 1 ug was reverse transcribed using random hexamers. TCRdb itself ran the immunoSEQ multiplex PCR reads through MiXCR, one entry per CDR3 protein. The table includes roughly 140,000 distinct CDR3 sequences, 85% to 95% detected once. The sequencing input was CD4+ T cells from PBMCs. These receptors all stem from a human donor with Susac syndrome.

This clonotype was observed a single time. The chain is built from TRBV4-1 and TRBJ2-7; no definite D call. The length of the CDR3 is 14 residues. Germline V gene lookup returns CDR1 MGHRA and CDR2 YSYEKL. The ends were cut back, 1 base at V and 2 bases at J, with 9 bases in the middle. The CDR3 spells CASSQASYPYEQYF. In DNA, the CDR3 is TGCGCCAGCAGCCAAGCTTCCTATCCCTACGAGCAGTACTTC.

This clonotype was picked up one time. The chain carries TRBV6-8 and TRBJ2-7, with unresolved D. V was shortened by 10 bases and J by 5 bases, with 9 bases between the two germline ends. The CDR3 covers 10 residues. The germline CDR1 and CDR2 sequences are MNHGY and SAAAGT. The DNA for the CDR3 is TGTGCCACCCGTAAGAACGAGCAGTACTTC. Translation gives CATRKNEQYF.

The chain joins TRBV7-9 to TRBJ1-2; a weak D match, TRBD1 (6 bases). CDR1 and CDR2 from the germline V gene are SEHNR and FQNEAQ (reference sequence). Trimming stripped 5 bases from V and 8 bases from J, with 18 bases between. The CDR3 consists of 14 residues. The CDR3 region has the DNA TGTGCCAGCAGCGGAGGACAGCCCGGGGAAGGCTACACCTTC. It translates to CASSGGQPGEGYTF.